The subject of this entry is one T cell receptor (beta chain). In its sample, this clonotype was seen a few times. Its target antigen remains unknown. The sample holds no much larger clone one base away, and base qualities are not on file. The CDR3 has 16 amino acids, counting the end cysteine and phenylalanine. Only the CDR3 part of the read is kept: 48 bases, read in frame from the first base. Trimming at the junction amounts to 5 bases on V and 0 bases on J, and the germline ends lie 17 bases apart. Taken from the germline V gene (reference sequence), the CDR1 and CDR2 loops are DFQATT and SNEGSKA. This sample was taken from a study of CD8 T cells in ankylosing spondylitis (dated by TCRdb to 2015 to 2018). A note on the overall study: T cell receptor beta repertoires were profiled in healthy donors and ankylosing spondylitis patients so that disease-linked TCR variants could be found. The whole study cohort included 85 to 120 healthy donors and 25 or so ankylosing spondylitis patients. Samples of peripheral blood were taken, and for ankylosing spondylitis patients, synovial fluid was collected as well.

What the study reported, not specific to this receptor: Blood from ankylosing spondylitis patients appeared to be characterized by a TCR beta motif composed of eight highly homologous amino acid variants. A CD8+ phenotype was shown by the disease-linked clones, which were found at relatively low frequencies in peripheral blood. Significant enrichment of the disease-linked clones was reported in matched synovial fluid samples from ankylosing spondylitis patients. Some motif variants had previously been reported in the synovial fluid and blood of reactive arthritis patients, which suggests shared mechanisms of disease initiation.

Reads for this sample came from an Illumina HiSeq 2500. Quantitative 5'-RACE with molecular barcodes was used to prepare TCR beta libraries. From the authors' description of their analysis: Disease-linked TCR variants were identified with a new computational method built on a probabilistic model of VDJ rearrangement. Through fastp at Q25 and MiXCR, TCRdb rebuilt clones from the public reads, retaining in-frame beta chains. Merged by CDR3 protein, the rows form single entries marked with the most common genes and DNA. V and J calls and clone size were set by TCRdb, not the authors. Here the sample has a few hundred thousand distinct CDR3 sequences; about a fifth occur a single time. The biggest ten clones account for 3.5% of the sample.

The rearranged segments are TRBV20-1 and TRBJ1-3; the D gene assignment is ambiguous. This TCR derives from a female donor with ankylosing spondylitis or in good health (not recorded which). Specimen: blood, either unsorted or a sorted T cell fraction (not recorded which). The nucleotide sequence reads as follows: TGCAGTGCTCGATCTACCGGCCAAAACTCTGGAAACACCATATATTTT. This encodes CSARSTGQNSGNTIYF.